Listed here are 7 T cell receptor beta chains from one sample, sequenced in a study of CD8 T cells in Susac syndrome. The RNA input was roughly 0.45 to 1 ug, and it was reverse transcribed with random hexamers. One entry per CDR3 protein results from TCRdb running MiXCR on the immunoSEQ multiplex PCR reads. The table shows some 180,000 distinct CDR3 sequences, with about 94% occurring only once. Sequencing input: CD4+ T cells from PBMCs. All receptors come from a human donor in good health.

The chain joins TRBV28 to TRBJ1-2; D is unclear. CDR1 is MDHEN, CDR2 SYDVKM, per germline. CDR3 length: 13 amino acids. V lost 3 bases to trimming and J lost 0 bases, with 5 bases between them. The CDR3 DNA is TGTGCCAGCAGTTTGATTACTAACTATGGCTACACCTTC. Translation: CASSLITNYGYTF.

This chain uses TRBV6-2 or TRBV6-3 with TRBJ2-2; possibly TRBD1 for D (5 bases). Germline-derived CDR1 and CDR2 are MNHEY and SVGEGT. The length of the CDR3 is 14 residues. The V end lost 6 bases, the J end lost 6 bases, and 14 bases lay between the germline ends. This CDR3 reads CASSPNRWPGELFF. The CDR3 coding sequence is TGTGCCAGCAGCCCCAACAGGTGGCCCGGGGAGCTGTTTTTT.

The rearrangement links TRBV6-1 to TRBJ2-3, with D tentatively TRBD1 (5 bases). This CDR3 is built from 15 residues. Per the germline V gene, CDR1 is MNHNS and CDR2 is SASEGT. Trimming stripped 7 bases from V and 5 bases from J, with 19 bases between. The CDR3 loop is CASTSRPQGVDTQYF. In DNA, the CDR3 is TGTGCCAGCACTTCGCGCCCGCAGGGTGTAGATACGCAGTATTTT.

The chain has TRBV3-1 and TRBJ1-1; the D is unclear. Germline V gene sequence: CDR1 LGHDT, CDR2 YNNKEL (reference sequence). The V gene lost 1 base and the J gene lost 1 base, with 4 bases spanning the gap. This CDR3 has 13 residues. The CDR3 sequence is CASSQAGNTEAFF. In nucleotides, the CDR3 is TGTGCCAGCAGCCAAGCAGGGAACACTGAAGCTTTCTTT.

J is TRBJ2-3 and V is TRBV10-3; possibly TRBD2 for D (6 bases). The CDR3 is 14 residues long. Trimming cost V 8 bases and J 2 bases, with 14 bases left between them. Germline V gene data show CDR1 as ENHRY and CDR2 as SYGVKD. The CDR3 region has the DNA TGTGCCATCGGTAGGGAGGTATTCACAGATACGCAGTATTTT. This translates into CAIGREVFTDTQYF.

The genes are TRBV7-2 and TRBJ2-7, with 9 bases lining up with TRBD2. Germline-derived CDR1 and CDR2 are SGHTA and FQGNSA. This CDR3 has 15 residues. The junction had 3 bases not matched to a gene; V was cut back by 1 base and J by 2 bases. The DNA of the CDR3 is TGTGCCAGCAGCTTAGGCACTAGCGGGCCCTACGAGCAGTACTTC. Translation gives CASSLGTSGPYEQYF.

The CDR3 loop is CASSQDLRRANTGELFF. CDR3 sequence (DNA): TGTGCCAGCAGCCAAGATCTACGGAGGGCGAACACCGGGGAGCTGTTTTTT. The gene calls are TRBV4-2 and TRBJ2-2, with TRBD2 as a possible D gene (6 bases). The CDR3 is made up of 17 amino acids. Germline V gene data show CDR1 as LGHNA and CDR2 as YNFKEQ. V was cut by 0 bases and J by 0 bases, with 11 bases left in between.